The rows below give T cell receptor beta chains drawn from one sample of a study of T cell responses to AZD1222 COVID-19 vaccine. Profiled with immunoSEQ multiplex PCR; TCRdb holds only in-frame clones, not every one. The sample has about 160,000 clones, around 94% seen once. Sequencing used peripheral blood, obtained on day 0 of AZD1222 vaccination. These receptors were obtained from an adult in good health. The CDR3 runs from the conserved cysteine through the conserved F or W. The D gene is left open where the match is weak. Size values are once, few and many counts, or a class for expanded clones, and some rows have none.

j_gene	abundance	d_gene	v_gene	CDR3nt	CDR3aa
TRBJ1-2	-	-	TRBV28	TGTGCCAGCAGTACAACAGGGTATGGCTACACCTTC	CASSTTGYGYTF
TRBJ1-1	-	TRBD1	TRBV2	TGTGCCAGCAGTGAAGAAGGGGGCCTTAACACTGAAGCTTTCTTT	CASSEEGGLNTEAFF
TRBJ1-6	once	-	TRBV5-1	TGCGCCAGCAGCTTGGAAGGGTCGGGTGGCTCACCCCTCCACTTT	CASSLEGSGGSPLHF
TRBJ2-1	-	-	TRBV6-5	TGTGCCAGCAGACCCCGGGGATCGGGGGAGCAGTTCTTC	CASRPRGSGEQFF
TRBJ1-5	-	-	TRBV6-2/TRBV6-3	TGTGCCAGCAGTTACGACTTGGGACTGGGGGCATCAAATCAGCCCCAGCATTTT	CASSYDLGLGASNQPQHF
TRBJ1-2	-	-	TRBV19	TGTGCCAGTGGGCGGGCAGCTAAACTTGAGAACTATGGCTACACCTTC	CASGRAAKLENYGYTF
TRBJ2-5	-	TRBD1	TRBV19	TGTGCCAGTAGAGGCAGGGGGCAAGAGACCCAGTACTTC	CASRGRGQETQYF
TRBJ2-1	-	TRBD2	TRBV18	TGTGCCAGCTCACCACGGGTTAGCGGGCTTAGCTCCTACAATGAGCAGTTCTTC	CASSPRVSGLSSYNEQFF
TRBJ2-5	-	-	TRBV24-1	TGTGCCACCAGTGATCAAGCGGGTGGGGAGACCCAGTACTTC	CATSDQAGGETQYF
TRBJ1-5	-	TRBD1	TRBV7-8	TGTGCCAGCAGCGCGCGGGACAGGGAAAATCAGCCCCAGCATTTT	CASSARDRENQPQHF